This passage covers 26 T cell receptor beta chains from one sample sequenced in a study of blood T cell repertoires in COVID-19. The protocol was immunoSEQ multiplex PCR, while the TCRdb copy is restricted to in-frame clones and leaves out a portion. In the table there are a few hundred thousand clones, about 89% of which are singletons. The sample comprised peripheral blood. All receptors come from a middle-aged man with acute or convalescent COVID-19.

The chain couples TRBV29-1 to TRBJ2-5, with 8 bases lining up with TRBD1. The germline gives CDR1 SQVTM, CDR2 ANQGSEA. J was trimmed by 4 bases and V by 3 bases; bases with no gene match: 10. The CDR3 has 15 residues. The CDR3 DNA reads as TGCAGCGTTGACCCGGGACAGGTTAGAGGAGAGACCCAGTACTTC. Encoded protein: CSVDPGQVRGETQYF.

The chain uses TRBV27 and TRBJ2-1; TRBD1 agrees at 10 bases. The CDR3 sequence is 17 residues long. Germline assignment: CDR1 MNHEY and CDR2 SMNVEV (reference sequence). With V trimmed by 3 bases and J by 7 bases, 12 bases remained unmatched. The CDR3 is CASSFPPGQGILNEQFF. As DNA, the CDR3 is TGTGCCAGCAGTTTTCCTCCGGGACAGGGGATTTTAAATGAGCAGTTCTTC.

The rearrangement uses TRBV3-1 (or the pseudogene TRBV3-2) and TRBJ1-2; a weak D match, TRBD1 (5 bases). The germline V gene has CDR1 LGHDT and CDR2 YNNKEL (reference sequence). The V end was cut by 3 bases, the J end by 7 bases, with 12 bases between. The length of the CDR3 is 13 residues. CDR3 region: CASSQDTGIGYTF. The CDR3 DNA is TGTGCCAGCAGCCAGGATACAGGTATTGGCTACACCTTC.

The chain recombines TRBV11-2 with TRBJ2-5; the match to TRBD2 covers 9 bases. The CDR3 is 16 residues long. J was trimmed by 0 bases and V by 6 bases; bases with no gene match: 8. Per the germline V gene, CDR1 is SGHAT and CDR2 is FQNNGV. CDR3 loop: CASREGRGGNQETQYF. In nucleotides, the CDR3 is TGTGCCAGCAGAGAGGGGCGGGGGGGTAACCAAGAGACCCAGTACTTC. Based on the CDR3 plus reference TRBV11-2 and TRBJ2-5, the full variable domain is EAGVAQSPRYKIIEKRQSVAFWCNPISGHATLYWYQQILGQGPKLLIQFQNNGVVDDSQLPKDRFSAERLKGVDSTLKIQPAKLEDSAVYLCASREGRGGNQETQYFGPGTRLLVL.

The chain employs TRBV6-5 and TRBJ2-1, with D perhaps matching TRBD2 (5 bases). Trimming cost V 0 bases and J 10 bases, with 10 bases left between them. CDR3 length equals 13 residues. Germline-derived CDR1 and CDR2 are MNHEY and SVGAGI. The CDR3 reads CASSYSTGNEQFF. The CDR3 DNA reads TGTGCCAGCAGTTACTCGACGGGGAACGAGCAGTTCTTC.

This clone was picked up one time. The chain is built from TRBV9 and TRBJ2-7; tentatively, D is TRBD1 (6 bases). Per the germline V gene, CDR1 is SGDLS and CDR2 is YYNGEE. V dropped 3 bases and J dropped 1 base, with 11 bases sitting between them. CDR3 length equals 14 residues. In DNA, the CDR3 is TGTGCCAGCAGCGCACAGGGTCAGTCCTACGAGCAGTACTTC. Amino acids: CASSAQGQSYEQYF.

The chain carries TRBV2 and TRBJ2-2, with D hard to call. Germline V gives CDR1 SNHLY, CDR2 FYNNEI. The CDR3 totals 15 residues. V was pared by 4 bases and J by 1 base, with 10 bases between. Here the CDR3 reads CASSASKLNTGELFF. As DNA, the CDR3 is TGTGCCAGCAGTGCGTCCAAGCTGAACACCGGGGAGCTGTTTTTT.

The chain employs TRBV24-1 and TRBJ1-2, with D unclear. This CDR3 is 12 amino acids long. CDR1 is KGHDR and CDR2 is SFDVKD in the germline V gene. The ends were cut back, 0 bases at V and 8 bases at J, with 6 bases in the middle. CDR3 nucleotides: TGTGCCACCAGTGATTTGAGGGAGGGCTACACCTTC. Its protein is CATSDLREGYTF.

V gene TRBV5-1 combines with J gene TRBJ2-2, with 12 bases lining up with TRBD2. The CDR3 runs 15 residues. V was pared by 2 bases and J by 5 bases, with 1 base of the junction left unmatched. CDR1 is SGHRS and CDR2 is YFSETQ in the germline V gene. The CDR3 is CASSFGLAGTGELFF. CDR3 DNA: TGCGCCAGCAGCTTCGGACTAGCGGGAACCGGGGAGCTGTTTTTT. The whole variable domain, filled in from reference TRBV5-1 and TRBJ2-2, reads KAGVTQTPRYLIKTRGQQVTLSCSPISGHRSVSWYQQTPGQGLQFLFEYFSETQRNKGNFPGRFSGRQFSNSRSEMNVSTLELGDSALYLCASSFGLAGTGELFFGEGSRLTVL.

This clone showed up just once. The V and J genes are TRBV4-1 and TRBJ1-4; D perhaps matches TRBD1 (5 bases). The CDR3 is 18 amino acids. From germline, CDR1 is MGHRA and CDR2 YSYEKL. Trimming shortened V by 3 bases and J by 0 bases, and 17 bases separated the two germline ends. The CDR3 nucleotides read TGCGCCAGCAGCCAGCCCCATGGGGCCTTTGCAACTAATGAAAAACTGTTTTTT. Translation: CASSQPHGAFATNEKLFF.

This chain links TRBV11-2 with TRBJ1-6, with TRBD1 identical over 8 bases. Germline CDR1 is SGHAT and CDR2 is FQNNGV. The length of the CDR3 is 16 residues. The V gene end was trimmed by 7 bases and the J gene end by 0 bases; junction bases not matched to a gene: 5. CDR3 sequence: CASIRQGSSYNSPLHF. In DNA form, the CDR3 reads TGTGCCAGCATCAGACAGGGGAGCTCCTATAATTCACCCCTCCACTTT.

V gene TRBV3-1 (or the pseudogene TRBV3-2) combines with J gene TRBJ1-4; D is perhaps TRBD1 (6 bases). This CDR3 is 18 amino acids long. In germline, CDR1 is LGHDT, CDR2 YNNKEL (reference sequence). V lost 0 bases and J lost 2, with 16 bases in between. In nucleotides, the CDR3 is TGTGCCAGCAGCCAAGAGGGTAAACAGGGTCGGACTAATGAAAAACTGTTTTTT. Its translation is CASSQEGKQGRTNEKLFF.

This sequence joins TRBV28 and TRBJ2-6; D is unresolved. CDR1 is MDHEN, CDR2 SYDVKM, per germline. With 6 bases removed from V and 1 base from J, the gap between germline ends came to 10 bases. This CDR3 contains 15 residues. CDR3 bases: TGTGCCAGCAGCCTATCCGAGTCTGGGGCCAACGTCCTGACTTTC. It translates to CASSLSESGANVLTF. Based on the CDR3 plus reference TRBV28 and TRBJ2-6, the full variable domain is DVKVTQSSRYLVKRTGEKVFLECVQDMDHENMFWYRQDPGLGLRLIYFSYDVKMKEKGDIPEGYSVSREKKERFSLILESASTNQTSMYLCASSLSESGANVLTFGAGSRLTVL.

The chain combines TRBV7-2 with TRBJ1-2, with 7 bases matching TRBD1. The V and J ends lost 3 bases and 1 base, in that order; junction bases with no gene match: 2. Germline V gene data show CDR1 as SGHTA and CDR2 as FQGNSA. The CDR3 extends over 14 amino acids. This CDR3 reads CASSFGQVNYGYTF. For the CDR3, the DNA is TGTGCCAGCAGCTTCGGACAGGTTAACTATGGCTACACCTTC.

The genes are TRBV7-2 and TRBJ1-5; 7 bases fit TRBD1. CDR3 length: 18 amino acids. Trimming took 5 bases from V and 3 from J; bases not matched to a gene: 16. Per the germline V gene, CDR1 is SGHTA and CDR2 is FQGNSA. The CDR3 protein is CASSLRTIGTGANQPQHF. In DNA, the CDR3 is TGTGCCAGCAGCCTACGAACCATAGGAACAGGGGCCAATCAGCCCCAGCATTTT.

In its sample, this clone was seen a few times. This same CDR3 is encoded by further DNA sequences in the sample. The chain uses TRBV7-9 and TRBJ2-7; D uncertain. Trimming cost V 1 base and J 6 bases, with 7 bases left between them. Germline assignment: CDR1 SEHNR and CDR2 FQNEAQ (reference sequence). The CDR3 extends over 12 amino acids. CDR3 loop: CASSLDRGEQYF. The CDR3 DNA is TGTGCCAGCAGCTTAGATAGAGGCGAGCAGTACTTC. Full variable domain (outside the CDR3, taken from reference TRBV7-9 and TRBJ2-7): DTGVSQNPRHKITKRGQNVTFRCDPISEHNRLYWYRQTLGQGPEFLTYFQNEAQLEKSRLLSDRFSAERPKGSFSTLEIQRTEQGDSAMYLCASSLDRGEQYFGPGTRLTVT.

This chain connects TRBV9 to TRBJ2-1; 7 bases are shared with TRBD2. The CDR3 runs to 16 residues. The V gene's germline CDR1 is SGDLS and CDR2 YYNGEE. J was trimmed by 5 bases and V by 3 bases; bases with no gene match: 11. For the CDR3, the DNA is TGTGCCAGCAGCGGGGAGGGGCGGCGGGATGACAATGAGCAGTTCTTC. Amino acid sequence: CASSGEGRRDDNEQFF.

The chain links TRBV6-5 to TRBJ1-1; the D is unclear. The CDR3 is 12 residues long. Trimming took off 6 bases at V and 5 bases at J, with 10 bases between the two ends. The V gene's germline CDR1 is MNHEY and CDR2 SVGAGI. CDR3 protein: CASRQQATEAFF. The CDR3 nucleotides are TGTGCCAGCAGACAACAAGCGACTGAAGCTTTCTTT.

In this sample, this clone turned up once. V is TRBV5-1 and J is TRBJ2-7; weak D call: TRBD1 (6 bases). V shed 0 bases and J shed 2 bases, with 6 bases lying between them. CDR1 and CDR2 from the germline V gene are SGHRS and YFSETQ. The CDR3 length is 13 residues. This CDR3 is CASSLDRAYEQYF. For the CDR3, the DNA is TGCGCCAGCAGCTTGGACAGGGCCTACGAGCAGTACTTC.

CDR3 in DNA: TGTGCCAGCAGCAAAGGACTAGCGGGGGGCGTCGAGCAGTACTTC. It specifies CASSKGLAGGVEQYF. This sequence joins TRBV14 and TRBJ2-7; 14 bases agree with TRBD2. The CDR3 spans 15 residues. Germline CDR1 and CDR2: SGHDN and FVKESK. With V trimmed by 5 bases and J by 6 bases, 6 bases remained unmatched.

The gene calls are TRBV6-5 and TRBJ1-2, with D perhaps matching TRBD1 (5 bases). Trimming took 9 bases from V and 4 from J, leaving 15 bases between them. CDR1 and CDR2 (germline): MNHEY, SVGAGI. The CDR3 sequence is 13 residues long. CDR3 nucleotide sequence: TGTGCCAGTTCCCCCGGGGGGGGCTATGGCTACACCTTC. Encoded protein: CASSPGGGYGYTF.

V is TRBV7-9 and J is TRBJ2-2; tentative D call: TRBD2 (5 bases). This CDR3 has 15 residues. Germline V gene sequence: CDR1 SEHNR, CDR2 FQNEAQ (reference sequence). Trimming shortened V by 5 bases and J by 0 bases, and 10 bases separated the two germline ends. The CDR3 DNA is TGTGCCAGCAGCCCCTCTAGCTCGAACACCGGGGAGCTGTTTTTT. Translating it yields CASSPSSSNTGELFF.

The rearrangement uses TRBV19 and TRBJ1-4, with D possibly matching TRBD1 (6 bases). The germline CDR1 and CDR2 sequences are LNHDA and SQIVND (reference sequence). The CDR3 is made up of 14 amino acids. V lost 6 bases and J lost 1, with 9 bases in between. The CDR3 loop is CASSSRGTNEKLFF. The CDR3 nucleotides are TGTGCCAGTAGCAGCAGGGGAACTAATGAAAAACTGTTTTTT.

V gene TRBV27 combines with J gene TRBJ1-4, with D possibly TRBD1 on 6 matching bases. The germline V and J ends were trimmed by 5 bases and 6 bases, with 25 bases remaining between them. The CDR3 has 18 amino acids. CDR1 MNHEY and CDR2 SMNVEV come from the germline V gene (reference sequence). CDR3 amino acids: CASSPLSYLQGWDEKLFF. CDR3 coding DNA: TGTGCCAGCAGTCCACTCTCTTACCTACAGGGATGGGATGAAAAACTGTTTTTT.

CDR3 sequence (DNA): TGCAGTGCTAGTGGATACAGGGGGACTGGGGCCAACGTCCTGACTTTC. Translation gives CSASGYRGTGANVLTF. This sequence joins TRBV20-1 and TRBJ2-6; 8 positions agree with TRBD1. Germline V gene sequence: CDR1 DFQATT, CDR2 SNEGSKA (reference sequence). The CDR3 contains 16 residues. V was pared by 3 bases and J by 2 bases, with 6 bases of the junction left unmatched.

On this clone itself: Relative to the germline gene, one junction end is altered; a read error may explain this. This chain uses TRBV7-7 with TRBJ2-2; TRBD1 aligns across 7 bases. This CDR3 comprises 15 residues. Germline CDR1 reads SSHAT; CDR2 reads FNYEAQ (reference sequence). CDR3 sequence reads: CASSLDRPNTGELFF. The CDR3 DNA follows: TGTGCTAGCAGCCTGGACAGGCCGAACACCGGGGAGCTGTTTTTT.